A selection of T cell receptor beta chains follows, all from one sample in a study of cytotoxic CD8 clonotypes in ibrutinib-treated CLL. Using immunoSEQ multiplex PCR, the repertoire was profiled, and TCRdb retains in-frame clones only, with some absent. The sample has about 22,000 clones, roughly 80% seen once; the top ten hold around 7.7%. The specimen was PBMCs, collected before ibrutinib treatment. These receptors all stem from a human donor with chronic lymphocytic leukemia. CDR3s include the opening cysteine and the closing phenylalanine or tryptophan. D genes are given only for firm matches. Part of the rows lack a size; the others show once, few, many or a class for expanded clones.

CDR3aa	CDR3nt	j_gene	v_gene	d_gene	abundance
CASSAYRVGNEKLFF	TGCGCCAGCAGCGCCTACAGGGTAGGGAATGAAAAACTGTTTTTT	TRBJ1-4	TRBV5-1	-	-
CASSQTTGVFGELFF	TGTGCCAGCAGCCAGACGACAGGGGTGTTCGGGGAGCTGTTTTTT	TRBJ2-2	TRBV4-2	TRBD1	-
CASSRNRNTDTQYF	TGTGCCAGCAGCCGAAACAGAAATACAGATACGCAGTATTTT	TRBJ2-3	TRBV11-2	-	-
CASSLDTQPQHF	TGTGCCAGCAGCTTGGACACTCAGCCCCAGCATTTT	TRBJ1-5	TRBV5-4	-	few
CASSRDRGSGYTF	TGTGCCAGCAGCCGAGACAGGGGAAGTGGCTACACCTTC	TRBJ1-2	TRBV7-2	TRBD1	-
CASRTLDRVYTEAFF	TGTGCCAGCAGAACGTTGGACAGGGTATACACTGAAGCTTTCTTT	TRBJ1-1	TRBV5-5	TRBD1	-
CAISEGTGLAKNIQYF	TGTGCCATCAGTGAAGGGACAGGACTAGCCAAAAACATTCAGTACTTC	TRBJ2-4	TRBV10-3	TRBD1	-
CSVADDRATYGYTF	TGCAGCGTTGCGGACGACAGGGCGACCTATGGCTACACCTTC	TRBJ1-2	TRBV29-1	TRBD1	-
CASSYLSGNPPYEQYF	TGTGCCAGCAGTTATCTGTCCGGGAACCCCCCTTACGAGCAGTACTTC	TRBJ2-7	TRBV6-5	-	-
CASSLGGGAAKNIQYF	TGTGCCAGCAGCTTAGGAGGTGGGGCAGCCAAAAACATTCAGTACTTC	TRBJ2-4	TRBV7-2	-	-
CASSYDGTSYEQYF	TGTGCCAGCAGTTACGACGGAACCTCCTACGAGCAGTACTTC	TRBJ2-7	TRBV6-6	-	-
CASSALAESSYNEQFF	TGCGCCAGCAGCGCACTAGCGGAGAGCTCCTACAATGAGCAGTTCTTC	TRBJ2-1	TRBV4-1	TRBD2	once
CASSHPTTGTYNEQFF	TGTGCCAGCAGCCACCCCACGACAGGGACTTACAATGAGCAGTTCTTC	TRBJ2-1	TRBV4-2	-	-
CASSGTTYEQYF	TGCGCCAGCAGTGGGACTACCTACGAGCAGTACTTC	TRBJ2-7	TRBV10-1	-	medium-sized
CASRLDTNNNEQFF	TGTGCCAGCAGGTTGGACACGAATAACAATGAGCAGTTCTTC	TRBJ2-1	TRBV7-3	-	-
CASSGPGQGDYGYTF	TGCGCCAGCAGCGGACCGGGACAGGGTGACTATGGCTACACCTTC	TRBJ1-2	TRBV5-1	TRBD1	-
CASSLSRAAGANVLTF	TGTGCCAGCAGCTTATCAAGGGCTGCTGGGGCCAACGTCCTGACTTTC	TRBJ2-6	TRBV7-2	-	-
CASSPWGSTVMNTEAFF	TGTGCCAGCTCACCATGGGGGTCGACAGTAATGAACACTGAAGCTTTCTTT	TRBJ1-1	TRBV18	-	-
CASSLGGLAKNIQYF	TGTGCCAGCAGTTTGGGCGGGTTAGCCAAAAACATTCAGTACTTC	TRBJ2-4	TRBV28	-	-
CASSPRVGVAGGPYEQYF	TGTGCCAGCAGCCCCCGGGTAGGTGTAGCGGGAGGACCTTACGAGCAGTACTTC	TRBJ2-7	TRBV7-9	TRBD2	-
CASSGTSGRASGEQYF	TGCGCCAGCAGCGGGACTAGCGGGAGGGCCTCGGGCGAGCAGTACTTC	TRBJ2-7	TRBV5-1	TRBD2	-
CAWSVQPEIGTGRSSYNSPLHF	TGTGCCTGGAGTGTACAGCCCGAAATCGGGACAGGGAGAAGCTCCTATAATTCACCCCTCCACTTT	TRBJ1-6	TRBV30	TRBD1	-
CASAPASSEKLFF	TGCGCCAGCGCACCCGCATCAAGTGAAAAACTGTTTTTT	TRBJ1-4	TRBV5-1	-	-
CSGTGRAGGPGDTQYF	TGCAGCGGCACAGGAAGGGCGGGAGGCCCGGGGGATACGCAGTATTTT	TRBJ2-3	TRBV29-1	TRBD2	-
CASSSSKFGQDSGANVLTF	TGTGCCAGCAGCTCATCGAAGTTTGGACAAGACTCTGGGGCCAACGTCCTGACTTTC	TRBJ2-6	TRBV7-9	-	-